These 24 T cell receptor beta chains were sequenced from one sample in a study of vaccination effects on CD4 cells after COVID-19 (dated by TCRdb to 2021 to 2024). Their target antigens are unknown. In the ViraFEST assay, PBMC were stimulated with viral peptide pools, and antigen-specific CD4+ T cell clonotypes were then identified by expansion using TCR sequencing. After 10 days of culture, CD4+ T cells were isolated with the EasySep CD4+ T cell isolation kit. PCR-confirmed SARS-CoV-2 infection had occurred in convalescent patients between March and December 2020, before the Alpha, Beta and Delta variants emerged in the United States. Library preparation employed the immunoSEQ multiplex PCR assay. The table comes from immuneACCESS by way of TCRdb, which keeps in-frame sequences with V and J called. Part of the clones is missing from these tables; in studies checked, under half for an unresolved V gene and the rest for unknown reasons. Present in this sample are about 19,000 clones, 60% to 80% of which were seen just once. 16% of the sample is taken by the ten largest.

Sequences were derived from CD4+ T cells from PBMCs cultured with SARS-CoV-2 spike peptides, sampled before COVID-19 vaccination. The sample's cell subset or site label, decoded: SARS-CoV-2 spike overlapping peptide pool stimulation. The receptors here all came from a human donor who had a prior SARS-CoV-2 infection.

The chain combines TRBV3-1 (or the pseudogene TRBV3-2) with TRBJ1-2; D may be TRBD1 (5 bases). The CDR3 is 14 residues long. V was trimmed by 7 bases and J by 5 bases, leaving 17 bases between them. The V gene's germline CDR1 is LGHDT and CDR2 YNNKEL (reference sequence). This CDR3 reads CASTTGGGSYGYTF. CDR3 in DNA: TGTGCCAGCACCACGGGGGGGGGTTCTTATGGCTACACCTTC.

The rearrangement joins TRBV6-5 to TRBJ2-1; 7 bases match TRBD2. The junction had 10 bases not matched to a gene; V was cut back by 7 bases and J by 13 bases. The CDR3 totals 12 residues. Germline CDR1 is MNHEY and CDR2 is SVGAGI. The CDR3 region has the DNA TGTGCCAGCACAGGGACGGGGGGTGGACAGTTCTTC. This encodes CASTGTGGGQFF.

V gene TRBV28 combines with J gene TRBJ2-3; possibly TRBD2 for D (6 bases). The CDR3 loop spans 15 amino acids. Trimming removed 8 bases at V and 5 bases at J, with 20 bases between. The germline gives CDR1 MDHEN, CDR2 SYDVKM. CDR3 in DNA: TGTGCCAGCGGGAGCCCTGGGGGAGGTCAAGATACGCAGTATTTT. Its translation is CASGSPGGGQDTQYF.

This chain joins TRBV11-2 and TRBJ1-5; 7 positions match TRBD1. Trimming cost V 5 bases and J 7 bases; bases outside gene matches: 5. The CDR3 contains 13 residues. Germline assignment: CDR1 SGHAT and CDR2 FQNNGV. CDR3 region: CASSVDREQPQHF. The CDR3 region has the DNA TGTGCCAGCAGCGTCGACAGGGAACAGCCCCAGCATTTT.

This sequence joins TRBV28 and TRBJ1-2; 8 bases agree with TRBD1. This CDR3 has 14 residues. J lost 6 bases, V lost 7 bases, and 10 bases had no gene match. CDR1 and CDR2 from the germline V gene are MDHEN and SYDVKM. The CDR3 DNA reads TGTGCCAGCATCTCGGGCCAGGGGGCGCATGGCTACACCTTC. It is translated as CASISGQGAHGYTF.

The rearrangement links TRBV5-1 to TRBJ2-3; a possible D gene is TRBD1 (6 bases). CDR1 is SGHRS, CDR2 YFSETQ, per germline. The CDR3 is 14 residues long. Deletions cut 2 bases from V and 4 bases from J, with 11 bases between. The CDR3 nucleotides read TGCGCCAGCAGCTTTGGGGGCGCGGCAGATACGCAGTATTTT. It translates to CASSFGGAADTQYF.

This clone has more than one count but fewer than ten. The chain couples TRBV3-1 (or the pseudogene TRBV3-2) to TRBJ1-1; D remains ambiguous. Deletions cut 3 bases from V and 1 base from J, with 12 bases between. The germline V gene encodes CDR1 LGHDT and CDR2 YNNKEL (reference sequence). The CDR3 spans 15 residues. The CDR3 region is CASSHRGRENTEAFF. The DNA for the CDR3 is TGTGCCAGCAGCCATCGCGGGCGGGAGAACACTGAAGCTTTCTTT.

J is TRBJ2-7 and V is TRBV20-1; TRBD2 aligns across 9 bases. With V trimmed by 3 bases and J by 6 bases, 6 bases remained unmatched. The CDR3 is made up of 13 amino acids. Germline lookup yields CDR1 DFQATT and CDR2 SNEGSKA (reference sequence). The CDR3 reads CSASPSGNFEQYF. The CDR3 nucleotides read TGCAGTGCTAGTCCTAGCGGGAATTTCGAGCAGTACTTC.

V and J are TRBV7-2 and TRBJ2-7; D not certain. V was trimmed by 4 bases and J by 0 bases, leaving 13 bases between them. The germline gives CDR1 SGHTA, CDR2 FQGNSA. This CDR3 is built from 15 residues. CDR3 coding DNA: TGTGCCAGCAGCTCCGAACCCTTTAGCTCCTACGAGCAGTACTTC. Encoded protein: CASSSEPFSSYEQYF.

The chain is built from TRBV27 and TRBJ1-6; D gene uncertain. CDR1 and CDR2 from the germline V gene are MNHEY and SMNVEV (reference sequence). The CDR3 consists of 12 residues. V lost 8 bases, J lost 7 bases, and 9 bases lay in between. The CDR3 DNA reads as TGTGCCAGCGCTCCGGCGAATTCACCCCTCCACTTT. It yields the protein CASAPANSPLHF.

This clone was picked up a small number of times. This sequence joins TRBV2 and TRBJ2-5, with a weak D call TRBD2 (5 bases). Trimming cost V 6 bases and J 1 base, with 12 bases left between them. Germline CDR1 reads SNHLY; CDR2 reads FYNNEI. This CDR3 region has 14 residues. In DNA, the CDR3 is TGTGCCAGCAGGCCTACCGGGGTCCAAGAGACCCAGTACTTC. Translating it yields CASRPTGVQETQYF. Supplemented by reference TRBV2 and TRBJ2-5, the full variable domain reads EPEVTQTPSHQVTQMGQEVILRCVPISNHLYFYWYRQILGQKVEFLVSFYNNEISEKSEIFDDQFSVERPDGSNFTLKIRSTKLEDSAMYFCASRPTGVQETQYFGPGTRLLVL.

This sequence joins TRBV7-2 and TRBJ2-7; D unclear. The germline CDR1 and CDR2 sequences are SGHTA and FQGNSA. Trimming stripped 2 bases from V and 5 bases from J, with 16 bases between. The CDR3 sequence is 15 residues long. This chain's CDR3 is CASSLRWSSSHEQYF. CDR3 nucleotide sequence: TGTGCCAGCAGCTTAAGGTGGTCGTCATCCCACGAGCAGTACTTC. The full variable domain, in which reference TRBV7-2 and TRBJ2-7 provide the parts outside the CDR3, is GAGVSQSPSNKVTEKGKDVELRCDPISGHTALYWYRQSLGQGLEFLIYFQGNSAPDKSGLPSDRFSAERTGGSVSTLTIQRTQQEDSAVYLCASSLRWSSSHEQYFGPGTRLTVT.

This chain joins TRBV6-5 and TRBJ2-1; D unresolved. Trimming removed 0 bases at V and 9 bases at J, with 15 bases between. Germline-derived CDR1 and CDR2 are MNHEY and SVGAGI. This CDR3 is 15 amino acids long. The CDR3 DNA sequence: TGTGCCAGCAGTTACTCTGACTCTCCCCCGAGTGAGCAGTTCTTC. This gives the protein CASSYSDSPPSEQFF.

The chain has TRBV7-6 and TRBJ2-2; 8 nucleotides agree with TRBD1. The V and J ends lost 1 base and 3 bases, in that order; junction bases with no gene match: 1. The CDR3 totals 15 residues. Germline CDR1 reads SGHVS; CDR2 reads FNYEAQ. The CDR3 loop is CASSLGTGYTGELFF. The CDR3 DNA reads TGTGCCAGCAGCTTAGGGACAGGGTACACCGGGGAGCTGTTTTTT.

The rearrangement links TRBV12-3 or TRBV12-4 to TRBJ2-7; 7 bases agree with TRBD1. The ends lost 5 bases at V and 2 bases at J; junction bases unmatched: 3. This CDR3 contains 13 residues. CDR3 region: CASSQDRAYEQYF. The DNA for the CDR3 is TGTGCCAGCAGTCAAGACAGGGCCTACGAGCAGTACTTC.

This chain links TRBV30 with TRBJ1-5, with TRBD1 matching 7 bases. The V and J ends lost 1 base and 5 bases, in that order; junction bases with no gene match: 8. There are 15 residues in the CDR3. The V gene's germline CDR1 is GTSNPN and CDR2 SVGIG (reference sequence). The CDR3 DNA reads as TGTGCCTGGAGTGGACAGGGTTCGTCGGATCAGCCCCAGCATTTT. It is translated as CAWSGQGSSDQPQHF. The full variable domain, completed using reference TRBV30 and TRBJ1-5, is SQTIHQWPATLVQPVGSPLSLECTVEGTSNPNLYWYRQAAGRGLQLLFYSVGIGQISSEVPQNLSASRPQDRQFILSSKKLLLSDSGFYLCAWSGQGSSDQPQHFGDGTRLSIL.

The CDR3 DNA is TGTGCCAGCAGCCCCGACCCAGTCAGGACAGCTAACTATGGCTACACCTTC. Translating gives CASSPDPVRTANYGYTF. The chain couples TRBV5-5 to TRBJ1-2, with a possible D match to TRBD1 (6 bases). V was cut by 4 bases and J by 0 bases, with 19 bases left in between. CDR3 length: 17 residues. Germline CDR1 and CDR2: SGHKS and YYEKEE (reference sequence). Based on the CDR3 plus reference TRBV5-5 and TRBJ1-2, the full variable domain is DAGVTQSPTHLIKTRGQQVTLRCSPISGHKSVSWYQQVLGQGPQFIFQYYEKEERGRGNFPDRFSARQFPNYSSELNVNALLLGDSALYLCASSPDPVRTANYGYTFGSGTRLTVV.

The V and J genes are TRBV18 and TRBJ2-7; no clear D. Germline V lookup: CDR1 KGHSH, CDR2 LQKENI. CDR3 length: 13 amino acids. Deletions cut 3 bases from V and 3 bases from J, with 9 bases between. For the CDR3, the DNA is TGTGCCAGCTCACCCCCGGACCGCTACGAGCAGTACTTC. Its protein product is CASSPPDRYEQYF.

V usage is TRBV5-1 and J usage is TRBJ2-1; 10 nucleotides agree with TRBD2. Germline values: CDR1 SGHRS, CDR2 YFSETQ. Germline trimming cut 3 bases from V and 8 bases from J; bases unmatched to any gene: 11. The CDR3 loop spans 16 amino acids. The CDR3 sequence: CASSSAPSGSLYEQFF. The CDR3, as DNA: TGCGCCAGCAGCTCGGCCCCTAGCGGGAGTCTATATGAGCAGTTCTTC.

The J gene is TRBJ1-6, the V gene TRBV5-1; D remains ambiguous. The germline V and J ends were trimmed by 0 bases and 7 bases, with 14 bases remaining between them. The CDR3 has 16 amino acids. Germline CDR1 is SGHRS and CDR2 is YFSETQ. DNA of the CDR3: TGCGCCAGCAGCTTGGACCCGGGCCGAGGGAATTCACCCCTCCACTTT. Its translation is CASSLDPGRGNSPLHF.

The chain employs TRBV11-3 and TRBJ1-1; TRBD1 aligns across 9 bases. Trimming took 5 bases from V and 1 from J; bases not matched to a gene: 5. The CDR3 is 15 amino acids. The V gene's germline CDR1 is SGHNT and CDR2 YENEEA. The CDR3 sequence is CASSPGQGRNTEAFF. CDR3 in DNA: TGTGCCAGCAGCCCGGGACAGGGAAGGAACACTGAAGCTTTCTTT.

The genes are TRBV19 and TRBJ2-5; D could derive from TRBD1 or TRBD2 (6 bases each). CDR1 and CDR2 from the germline V gene are LNHDA and SQIVND (reference sequence). V lost 10 bases, J lost 5 bases, and 14 bases lay in between. The CDR3 is made up of 12 amino acids. The CDR3 DNA reads as TGTGCCACCCGACAGGCGGGGGAGACCCAGTACTTC. It encodes CATRQAGETQYF. Full variable domain (outside the CDR3, taken from reference TRBV19 and TRBJ2-5): DGGITQSPKYLFRKEGQNVTLSCEQNLNHDAMYWYRQDPGQGLRLIYYSQIVNDFQKGDIAEGYSVSREKKESFPLTVTSAQKNPTAFYLCATRQAGETQYFGPGTRLLVL.

This chain uses TRBV5-5 with TRBJ2-5, with no clear D. Trimming removed 2 bases at V and 1 base at J, with 12 bases between. Per germline, CDR1 SGHKS and CDR2 YYEKEE (reference sequence). The CDR3 sequence is 15 residues long. Here the CDR3 DNA reads TGTGCCAGCAGCTTAGAAGGTATCGGCCAAGAGACCCAGTACTTC. It codes for CASSLEGIGQETQYF.

This clone has just a few counts. The chain employs TRBV28 and TRBJ1-5; no reliable D call. V was cut by 7 bases and J by 3 bases, with 7 bases left in between. Germline V gene sequence: CDR1 MDHEN, CDR2 SYDVKM. CDR3 size: 12 residues. The CDR3 spells CASTSANQPQHF. In DNA form, the CDR3 reads TGTGCCAGCACCAGTGCCAATCAGCCCCAGCATTTT.